Sequencing of this TCR beta chain was carried out in a study of shared clonotypes between healthy human individuals. Naivety among CD8 cells was defined by CD45RO negativity and positive CCR7 selection, thereby excluding terminally differentiated effector memory CD45RA+ cells. The study drew all its donors from Caucasian adults living in Nashville, Tennessee. The authors split each subset's genomic DNA evenly across several immunoSEQ plates. The data were produced by immunoSEQ multiplex PCR, yet TCRdb's version contains in-frame clones alone and is incomplete. The table lists a few hundred thousand clones, nearly 97% of them singletons. The CDR3 spans 12 residues. CDR1 is ENHRY, CDR2 SYGVKD, per germline. V lost 8 bases and J lost 9, with 17 bases in between.

The genes are TRBV10-3 and TRBJ2-7; possible D gene TRBD2, 6 bases. The TCR sequence derives from a woman in her thirties in good health. The sample comprised naive CD8+ T cells sorted from blood. The CDR3 coding sequence is TGTGCCATCGAGCCCGGAGGGCAGGGGCAGTACTTC. This encodes CAIEPGGQGQYF.